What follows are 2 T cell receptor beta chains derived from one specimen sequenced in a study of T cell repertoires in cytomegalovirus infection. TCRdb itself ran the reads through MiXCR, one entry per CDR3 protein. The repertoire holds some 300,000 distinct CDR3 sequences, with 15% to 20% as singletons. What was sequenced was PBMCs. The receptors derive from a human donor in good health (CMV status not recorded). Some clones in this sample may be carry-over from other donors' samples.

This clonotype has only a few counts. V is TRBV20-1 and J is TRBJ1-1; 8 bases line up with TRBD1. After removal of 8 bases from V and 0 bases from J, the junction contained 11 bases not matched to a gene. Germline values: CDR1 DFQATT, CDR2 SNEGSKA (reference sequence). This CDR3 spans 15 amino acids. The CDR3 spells CSLHRDRSMNTEAFF. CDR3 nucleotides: TGCAGTCTCCACCGGGACAGGAGTATGAACACTGAAGCTTTCTTT.

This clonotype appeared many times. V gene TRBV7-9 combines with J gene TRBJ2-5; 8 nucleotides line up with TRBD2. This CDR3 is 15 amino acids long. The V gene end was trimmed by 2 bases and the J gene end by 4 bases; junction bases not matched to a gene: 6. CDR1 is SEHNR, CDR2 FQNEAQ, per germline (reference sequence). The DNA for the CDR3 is TGTGCCAGCAGCTTAAACAGCGGGGGTGGAGAGACCCAGTACTTC. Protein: CASSLNSGGGETQYF.